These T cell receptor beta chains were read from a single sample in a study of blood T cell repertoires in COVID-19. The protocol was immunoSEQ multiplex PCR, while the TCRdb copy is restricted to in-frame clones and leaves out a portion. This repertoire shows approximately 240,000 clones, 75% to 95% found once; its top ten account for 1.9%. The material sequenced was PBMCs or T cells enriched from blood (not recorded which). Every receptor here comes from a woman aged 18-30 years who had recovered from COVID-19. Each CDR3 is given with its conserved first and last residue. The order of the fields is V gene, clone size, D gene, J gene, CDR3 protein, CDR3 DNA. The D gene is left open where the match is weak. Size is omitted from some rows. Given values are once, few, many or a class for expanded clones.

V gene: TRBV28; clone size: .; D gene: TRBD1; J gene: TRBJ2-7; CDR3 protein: CASSFRTGGSYEQYF; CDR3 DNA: TGTGCCAGCAGTTTCCGAACAGGGGGAAGCTACGAGCAGTACTTC
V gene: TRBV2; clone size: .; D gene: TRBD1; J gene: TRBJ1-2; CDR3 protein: CASTRGQGDYGYTF; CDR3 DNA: TGTGCCAGCACCCGAGGACAGGGCGACTATGGCTACACCTTC
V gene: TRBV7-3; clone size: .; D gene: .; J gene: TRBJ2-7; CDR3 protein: CASSARSGSIYEQYF; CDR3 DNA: TGTGCCAGCAGCGCCCGTTCGGGAAGTATCTACGAGCAGTACTTC
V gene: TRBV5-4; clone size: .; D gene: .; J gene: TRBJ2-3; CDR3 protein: CASSSGAASTDTQYF; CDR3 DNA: TGTGCCAGCAGCTCTGGTGCGGCTAGCACAGATACGCAGTATTTT
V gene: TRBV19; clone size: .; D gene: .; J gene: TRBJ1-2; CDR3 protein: CASSTIFGGVSYGYTF; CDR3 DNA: TGTGCCAGTAGTACCATATTCGGGGGAGTGAGCTATGGCTACACCTTC
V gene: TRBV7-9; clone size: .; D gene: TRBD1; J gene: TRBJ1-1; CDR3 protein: CASSLQTGDTEAFF; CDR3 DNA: TGTGCCAGCAGCCTTCAGACAGGGGACACTGAAGCTTTCTTT
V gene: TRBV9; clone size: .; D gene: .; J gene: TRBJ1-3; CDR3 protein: CASSADGDSGNTIYF; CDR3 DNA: TGTGCCAGCAGTGCCGACGGAGACTCTGGAAACACCATATATTTT
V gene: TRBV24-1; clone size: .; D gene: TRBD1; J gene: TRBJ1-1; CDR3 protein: CATSDHQGVEAFF; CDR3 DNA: TGTGCCACCAGTGACCATCAGGGGGTTGAAGCTTTCTTT
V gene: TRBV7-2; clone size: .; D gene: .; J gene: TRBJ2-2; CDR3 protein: CASSFQTNTGELFF; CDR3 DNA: TGTGCCAGCAGCTTTCAGACGAACACCGGGGAGCTGTTTTTT
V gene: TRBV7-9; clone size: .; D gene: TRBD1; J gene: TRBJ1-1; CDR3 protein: CASSGGQGALLNTEAFF; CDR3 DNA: TGTGCCAGCAGCGGTGGTCAGGGGGCGCTTTTGAACACTGAAGCTTTCTTT
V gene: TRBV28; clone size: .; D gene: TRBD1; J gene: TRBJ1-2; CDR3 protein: CASIQFTGTVGNYGYTF; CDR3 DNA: TGTGCCAGCATCCAATTCACCGGGACAGTTGGTAACTATGGCTACACCTTC
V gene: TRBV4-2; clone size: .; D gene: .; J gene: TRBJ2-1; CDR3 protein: CASSPAGNRGYNEQFF; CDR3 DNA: TGTGCCAGCAGCCCGGCGGGGAACAGGGGTTACAATGAGCAGTTCTTC
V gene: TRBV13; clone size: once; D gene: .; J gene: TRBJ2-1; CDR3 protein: CASSHNRAEQFF; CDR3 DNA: TGTGCCAGCAGCCACAACAGGGCTGAGCAGTTCTTC
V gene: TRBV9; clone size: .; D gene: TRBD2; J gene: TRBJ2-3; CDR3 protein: CASSVSSGREGDTQYF; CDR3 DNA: TGTGCCAGCAGCGTATCTTCCGGGAGGGAGGGAGATACGCAGTATTTT
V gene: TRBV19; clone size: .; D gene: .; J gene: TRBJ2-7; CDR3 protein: CASSPRVSSYEQYF; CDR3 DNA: TGTGCCAGTTCCCCAAGAGTGAGCTCCTACGAGCAGTACTTC
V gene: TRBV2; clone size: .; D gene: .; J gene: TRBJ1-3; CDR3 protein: CASHLQGLSGNTIYF; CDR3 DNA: TGTGCCAGCCACCTTCAGGGACTCTCTGGAAACACCATATATTTT
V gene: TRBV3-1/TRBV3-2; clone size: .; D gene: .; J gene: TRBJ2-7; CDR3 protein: CASSPRLGSSYEQYF; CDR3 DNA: TGTGCCAGCAGCCCCCGGCTGGGGAGCTCCTACGAGCAGTACTTC
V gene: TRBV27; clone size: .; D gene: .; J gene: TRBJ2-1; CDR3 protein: CASTLWGGGFGNEQFF; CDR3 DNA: TGTGCCAGCACTCTTTGGGGGGGCGGGTTTGGCAATGAGCAGTTCTTC
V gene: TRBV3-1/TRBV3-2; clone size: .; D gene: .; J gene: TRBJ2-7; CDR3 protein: CASSQDGDTGEQYF; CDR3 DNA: TGTGCCAGCAGCCAAGATGGGGACACCGGGGAGCAGTACTTC
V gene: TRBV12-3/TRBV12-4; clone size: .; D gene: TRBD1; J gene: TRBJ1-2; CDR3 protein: CASSEFRDSGYTF; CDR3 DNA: TGTGCCAGCAGCGAATTCCGGGACAGTGGCTACACCTTC
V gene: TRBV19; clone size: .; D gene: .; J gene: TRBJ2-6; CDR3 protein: CASTPDRVSGANVLTF; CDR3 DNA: TGTGCCAGTACCCCCGATCGCGTCTCTGGGGCCAACGTCCTGACTTTC
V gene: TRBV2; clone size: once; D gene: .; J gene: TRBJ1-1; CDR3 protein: CASSALGRNTEAFF; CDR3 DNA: TGTGCCAGCAGTGCTTTGGGCAGGAACACTGAAGCTTTCTTT
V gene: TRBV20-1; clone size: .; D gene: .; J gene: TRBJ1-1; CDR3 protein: CSARDNRLAFF; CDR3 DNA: TGCAGTGCTAGAGATAACAGGTTAGCTTTCTTT
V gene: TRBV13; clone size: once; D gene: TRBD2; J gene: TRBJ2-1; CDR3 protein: CASSLLSGGDNEQFF; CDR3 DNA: TGTGCCAGCAGCTTACTGAGCGGGGGTGACAATGAGCAGTTCTTC
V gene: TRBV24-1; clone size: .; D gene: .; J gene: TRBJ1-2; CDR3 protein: CATSETGFGGYTF; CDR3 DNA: TGTGCCACCAGTGAGACGGGTTTTGGTGGCTACACCTTC
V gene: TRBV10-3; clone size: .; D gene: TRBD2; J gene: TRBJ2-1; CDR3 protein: CAISESSGGINEQFF; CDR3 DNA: TGTGCCATCAGTGAGTCGAGCGGGGGGATCAATGAGCAGTTCTTC
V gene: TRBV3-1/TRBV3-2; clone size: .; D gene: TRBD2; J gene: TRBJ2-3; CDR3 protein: CASSQSSGTTDTQYF; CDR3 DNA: TGTGCCAGCAGCCAATCTAGCGGGACTACAGATACGCAGTATTTT
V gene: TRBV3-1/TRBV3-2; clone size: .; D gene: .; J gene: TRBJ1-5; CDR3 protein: CASSLGGAPQHF; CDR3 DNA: TGTGCCAGCAGCCTTGGGGGGGCGCCCCAGCATTTT
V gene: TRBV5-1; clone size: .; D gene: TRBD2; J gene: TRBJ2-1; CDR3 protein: CASSLFGGSSYNEQFF; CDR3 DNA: TGCGCCAGCAGCTTATTCGGCGGGAGCTCCTACAATGAGCAGTTCTTC
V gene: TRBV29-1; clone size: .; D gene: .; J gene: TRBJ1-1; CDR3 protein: CSVVGGAVNTEAFF; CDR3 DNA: TGCAGCGTTGTAGGGGGGGCGGTGAACACTGAAGCTTTCTTT
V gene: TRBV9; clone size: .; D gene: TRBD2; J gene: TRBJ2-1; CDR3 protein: CASSVVSRGFYNEQFF; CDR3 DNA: TGTGCCAGCAGCGTAGTCTCGCGGGGGTTCTACAATGAGCAGTTCTTC
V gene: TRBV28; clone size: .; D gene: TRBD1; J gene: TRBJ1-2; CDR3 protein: CASSLEATGYGYTF; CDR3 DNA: TGTGCCAGCAGTTTAGAGGCGACAGGGTATGGCTACACCTTC